The TCR beta chain under discussion was sequenced for a study of T cells in Graves' hyperthyroidism and ophthalmopathy. This clonotype was seen a few times. Its antigen is undetermined. This CDR3 is built from 11 residues. Between the trimmed V and J ends, which lost 4 bases and 5 bases, there was a span of 5 bases. Germline values: CDR1 SNHLY, CDR2 FYNNEI. Study observations and caveats: Expanded thyroid clonotypes (above 0.001) were mostly also found in blood.

TCR beta CDR3 region amplification was performed from RNA transcripts. The primer set for the first-round RT-PCR of the TCR CDR3 was HTBI. TCRdb reanalysed the multiplex PCR reads using MiXCR and keeps one entry per CDR3 protein. The table has hundreds of thousands of distinct CDR3 sequences, roughly 16% seen once; the top ten hold less than 3.5%. This clonotype was sampled from a woman aged 40 to 49 with Graves' ophthalmopathy. The chain combines TRBV2 with TRBJ2-5; no definite D call. The sample comprised blood. This CDR3 reads CASSGRETQYF. The CDR3 DNA reads TGTGCCAGCAGTGGTAGGGAGACCCAGTACTTC.